Sequencing of this TCR beta chain was carried out in a study of blood T cell repertoires in COVID-19. Study-level background: Collection of acute and convalescent COVID-19 samples took place in the United States, Italy and Spain. T cells, B-cell-depleted T cells, or PBMCs supplied cDNA or gDNA.

This CDR3 region has 15 residues. V lost 5 bases to trimming and J lost 4 bases; unmatched junction nucleotides: 10. The germline gives CDR1 SNHLY, CDR2 FYNNEI. As handled by the study authors: Nucleated cell number was recorded as an estimate derived from reference gene primer amplification. The protocol was immunoSEQ multiplex PCR, while the TCRdb copy is restricted to in-frame clones and leaves out a portion. V and J calls plus clone size are reproduced from that table; the DNA served to infer D and trimming. Seen here are roughly 300,000 clones, around 87% observed once, and the top ten hold approximately 1.6%.

The sequence derives from a woman in her 40s who had recovered from COVID-19. The chain employs TRBV2 and TRBJ2-7, with 8 bases identical to TRBD2. Sequences were obtained from peripheral blood. CDR3 residues: CASSSSGGGPYEQYF. CDR3 sequence (DNA): TGTGCCAGCAGTTCCTCGGGCGGGGGGCCGTACGAGCAGTACTTC.